This T cell receptor (beta chain) was observed in a study of blood T cell repertoires in COVID-19. CDR1 and CDR2 from the germline V gene are MNHNY and SVGAGI (reference sequence). The CDR3 consists of 14 residues. The J segment lost 4 bases and the V segment lost 7 bases, leaving 7 bases of the junction unmatched. In the original workflow: The authors estimated nucleated cell counts from reference gene primer amplification. Assay used: immunoSEQ multiplex PCR; TCRdb lists only in-frame clones, some missing. The V and J calls and clone size come from that table; D and trimming were worked out from the DNA. The profile shows 390,000 or so clones, 80% to 90% of them singletons.

The gene calls are TRBV6-6 and TRBJ1-1; TRBD1 aligns across 9 bases. This receptor was taken from a woman aged 25 to 39 with active or convalescent COVID-19. Sequenced: peripheral blood. DNA of the CDR3: TGTGCCAGCAAGCAGACAGGGGGGGCCACTGAAGCTTTCTTT. It yields the protein CASKQTGGATEAFF.